Each of the 16 T cell receptor beta chains below was sequenced from the same sample in a study of T cell repertoires in ileal Crohn's disease. Clones were sequenced by immunoSEQ multiplex PCR, and TCRdb holds only the in-frame ones, with some missing. The sample has over 700 clones; around 74% are singletons. Sequencing used ileal tissue. The origin of the receptors is an adult with Crohn's disease.

V is TRBV15 and J is TRBJ2-7; a weak D match, TRBD1 (6 bases). The CDR3 extends over 12 amino acids. Trimming left V 5 bases short and J 5 bases short, with 10 bases between. Germline V gene lookup returns CDR1 LNHNV and CDR2 YYDKDF (reference sequence). The CDR3, as DNA: TGTGCCACCAGCTCAGGGGCCCACGAGCAGTACTTC. Its translation is CATSSGAHEQYF.

The genes are TRBV7-6 and TRBJ2-5; TRBD1 might be the D (5 bases). Germline CDR1 is SGHVS and CDR2 is FNYEAQ. V lost 6 bases and J 1 base, leaving 30 bases between the germline ends. The CDR3 length is 20 residues. CDR3 protein: CASSLMVIPHEFQGQETQYF. The CDR3 DNA sequence: TGTGCCAGCAGTTTGATGGTTATCCCCCACGAGTTCCAGGGCCAAGAGACCCAGTACTTC.

The V gene is TRBV11-2, the J gene TRBJ1-1; D gene uncertain. Germline-derived CDR1 and CDR2 are SGHAT and FQNNGV. The CDR3 is 13 residues long. The germline V and J ends were trimmed by 3 bases and 3 bases, with 8 bases remaining between them. The CDR3 here is CASSFLEHTEAFF. For the CDR3, the DNA is TGTGCCAGCAGCTTTCTAGAGCACACTGAAGCTTTCTTT.

The chain is built from TRBV7-2 and TRBJ2-5, with D tentatively TRBD2 (5 bases). The V gene's germline CDR1 is SGHTA and CDR2 FQGNSA. Trimming shortened V by 6 bases and J by 1 base, and 12 bases separated the two germline ends. This CDR3 has 14 amino acids. For the CDR3, the DNA is TGTGCCAGCAGTCACGGAGGACTCCAAGAGACCCAGTACTTC. Translating gives CASSHGGLQETQYF. Supplemented by reference TRBV7-2 and TRBJ2-5, the full variable domain reads GAGVSQSPSNKVTEKGKDVELRCDPISGHTALYWYRQSLGQGLEFLIYFQGNSAPDKSGLPSDRFSAERTGGSVSTLTIQRTQQEDSAVYLCASSHGGLQETQYFGPGTRLLVL.

The genes are TRBV6-5 and TRBJ2-1; 8 bases are shared with TRBD1. The CDR3 covers 13 residues. CDR1 MNHEY and CDR2 SVGAGI come from the germline V gene. V lost 2 bases to trimming and J lost 10 bases; unmatched junction nucleotides: 4. CDR3: CASSYPSGGEQFF. The CDR3 region has the DNA TGTGCCAGCAGTTACCCTTCAGGGGGCGAGCAGTTCTTC.

In this sample, this clone turned up a few times. This rearrangement joins TRBV9 to TRBJ2-6; 7 bases are a match to TRBD1. Germline lookup yields CDR1 SGDLS and CDR2 YYNGEE. The CDR3 consists of 17 residues. V shed 0 bases, J shed 0 bases, and the junction held 3 bases outside the gene matches. CDR3 nucleotide sequence: TGTGCCAGCAGCGTAGCAGGACAGGTCTCTGGGGCCAACGTCCTGACTTTC. Translation: CASSVAGQVSGANVLTF.

The chain is built from TRBV28 and TRBJ2-7; 9 bases fit TRBD1. This CDR3 is 16 amino acids long. Germline lookup yields CDR1 MDHEN and CDR2 SYDVKM. Losses at the gene ends were 1 base for V and 5 bases for J; bases not matched to a gene: 9. CDR3 in amino acids: CASSLSGTGYSHEQYF. The CDR3 DNA sequence: TGTGCCAGCAGTTTATCAGGGACAGGGTATAGTCACGAGCAGTACTTC.

CDR3 loop: CASSQDGGGRYEQYF. The CDR3 DNA follows: TGCGCCAGCAGCCAAGACGGGGGCGGGAGGTACGAGCAGTACTTC. This sequence joins TRBV4-3 and TRBJ2-7; 8 nucleotides match TRBD2. Germline CDR1 reads LGHNA; CDR2 reads YSLEER. This CDR3 region has 15 residues. Germline trimming cut 0 bases from V and 4 bases from J; bases unmatched to any gene: 5.

The genes are TRBV18 and TRBJ2-7; 9 nucleotides match TRBD2. The CDR3 extends over 14 amino acids. Germline CDR1 and CDR2: KGHSH and LQKENI. Losses at the gene ends were 5 bases for V and 4 bases for J; bases not matched to a gene: 6. The CDR3 DNA reads as TGTGCCAGCTCAGGAGCTAGCGGGATGTACGAGCAGTACTTC. Translation: CASSGASGMYEQYF.

The CDR3 nucleotides read TGTGCCAGTAGTATGGGACAGGGCCCCAATCAGCCCCAGCATTTT. Its translation: CASSMGQGPNQPQHF. The chain has TRBV19 and TRBJ1-5; 9 bases are shared with TRBD1. In germline, CDR1 is LNHDA, CDR2 SQIVND (reference sequence). CDR3 length: 15 amino acids. The J segment lost 3 bases and the V segment lost 3 bases, leaving 3 bases of the junction unmatched.

The V and J genes are TRBV5-1 and TRBJ2-2, with TRBD2 matching over 16 bases. Germline CDR1 reads SGHRS; CDR2 reads YFSETQ. The V segment lost 4 bases and the J segment 4 bases; nucleotides outside the gene matches: 10. This CDR3 region has 19 residues. This CDR3 reads CASSRRGLAGGPGTGELFF. Here the CDR3 DNA reads TGCGCCAGCAGCCGGAGGGGACTAGCGGGGGGGCCGGGCACCGGGGAGCTGTTTTTT.

V and J are TRBV10-3 and TRBJ2-5; the match to TRBD2 covers 12 bases. The CDR3 loop spans 15 amino acids. The germline CDR1 and CDR2 sequences are ENHRY and SYGVKD. V trimming: 2 bases; J trimming: 4 bases; junction bases outside the gene matches: 2. The CDR3 DNA reads TGTGCCATCAGTGAGGCGGGACTAGCGGGAGAGACCCAGTACTTC. This encodes CAISEAGLAGETQYF.

In its sample, this clone was seen once. The chain couples TRBV28 to TRBJ2-3; D not resolved. CDR1 and CDR2 from the germline V gene are MDHEN and SYDVKM. Trimming shortened V by 3 bases and J by 7 bases, and 17 bases separated the two germline ends. This CDR3 comprises 15 residues. The CDR3 spells CASSLSVETKHTQYF. CDR3 DNA sequence: TGTGCCAGCAGTTTGAGCGTGGAAACAAAACATACGCAGTATTTT.

This sequence joins TRBV9 and TRBJ1-2; no reliable D call. The CDR3 contains 14 residues. V was cut by 3 bases and J by 4 bases, with 13 bases left in between. Germline lookup yields CDR1 SGDLS and CDR2 YYNGEE. This CDR3 reads CASSGSSAPYGYTF. CDR3 nucleotides: TGTGCCAGCAGCGGTTCCAGTGCACCCTATGGCTACACCTTC.

The chain employs TRBV2 and TRBJ1-2; D is possibly TRBD1 (5 bases). Germline V gene data show CDR1 as SNHLY and CDR2 as FYNNEI. The V gene lost 4 bases and the J gene lost 2 bases, with 8 bases spanning the gap. The CDR3 is 13 residues long. CDR3 sequence: CASSVSGNYGYTF. The CDR3 nucleotides read TGTGCCAGCAGTGTTTCAGGGAACTATGGCTACACCTTC.

The genes are TRBV5-6 and TRBJ1-2, with D tentatively TRBD1 (5 bases). The ends were cut back, 3 bases at V and 4 bases at J, with 16 bases in the middle. The germline gives CDR1 SGHDT, CDR2 YYEEEE. This CDR3 contains 15 residues. The CDR3 nucleotides are TGTGCCAGCAGCTCTTCCATAGGGGCCAGCTATGGCTACACCTTC. This gives the protein CASSSSIGASYGYTF.